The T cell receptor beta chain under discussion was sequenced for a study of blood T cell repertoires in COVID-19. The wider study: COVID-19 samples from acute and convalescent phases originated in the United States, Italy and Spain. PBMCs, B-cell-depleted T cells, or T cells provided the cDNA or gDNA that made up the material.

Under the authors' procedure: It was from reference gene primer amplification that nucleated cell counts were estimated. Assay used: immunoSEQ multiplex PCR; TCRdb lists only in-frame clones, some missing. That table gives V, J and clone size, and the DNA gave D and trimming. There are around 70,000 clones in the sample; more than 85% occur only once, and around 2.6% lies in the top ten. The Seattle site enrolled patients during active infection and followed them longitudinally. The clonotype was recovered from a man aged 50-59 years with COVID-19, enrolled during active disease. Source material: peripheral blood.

The CDR3 loop is CATGTGLNNEQFF. The DNA of the CDR3 is TGTGCAACGGGGACAGGGTTAAACAATGAGCAGTTCTTC. This chain uses TRBV18 with TRBJ2-1; TRBD1 agrees at 9 bases. CDR1 is KGHSH, CDR2 LQKENI, per germline. The CDR3 runs 13 residues.